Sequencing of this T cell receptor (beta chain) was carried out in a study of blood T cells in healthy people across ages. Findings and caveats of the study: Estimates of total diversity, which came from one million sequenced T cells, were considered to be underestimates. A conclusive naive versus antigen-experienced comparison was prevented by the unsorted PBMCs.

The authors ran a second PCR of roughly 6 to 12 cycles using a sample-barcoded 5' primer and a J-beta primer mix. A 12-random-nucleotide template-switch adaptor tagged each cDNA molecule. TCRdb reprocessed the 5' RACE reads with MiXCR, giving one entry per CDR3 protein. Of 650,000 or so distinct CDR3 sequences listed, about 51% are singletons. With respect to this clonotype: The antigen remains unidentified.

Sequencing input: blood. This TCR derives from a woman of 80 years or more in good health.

This chain's CDR3 is CASSVDIAGANVLTF. CDR3 in DNA: TGTGCCAGCAGCGTAGACATAGCTGGGGCCAACGTCCTGACTTTC. V and J are TRBV9 and TRBJ2-6; no reliable D call. The V end lost 0 bases, the J end lost 2 bases, and 6 bases lay between the germline ends. The CDR3 contains 15 residues. Germline loops: CDR1 SGDLS, CDR2 YYNGEE.